Below, one T cell receptor (beta chain) is given with its context. This clonotype came up a few times. Its target antigen remains unknown. Per-base qualities were not stored, and no clone one base away is much larger. Ficoll-Paque density gradient centrifugation was the method used to isolate PBMCs. For sequencing, an Illumina NovaSeq 6000 was employed. cDNA libraries for TCRalpha and TCRbeta were prepared by 5'RACE using constant-segment primers, with sample barcodes and unique molecular identifiers added. Trizol reagent was used to extract RNA from every sample. Libraries were amplified in two PCR steps, with a second sample barcode and Illumina TruSeq adapters added in the second step. Sequencing of the libraries was done on an Illumina NovaSeq, producing 2 x 150 bp paired-end reads. Regarding the original processing steps: The reads were demultiplexed and collapsed into UMI-guided consensus sequences using migec v1.2.7. Using mixcr v2.1.11, UMI consensuses were aligned to TRA and TRB V and J templates and then assembled into clonotypes. A clonotype was counted as expanded or contracted only if both edgeR and NoisET called the change significant, with noise models trained on biological replicates. For edgeR calls, the cutoffs were a false discovery rate-adjusted p below 0.01 and a log2 fold-change threshold of 1. As an exploratory analysis of dynamics, PCA with hierarchical clustering was applied to max-normalized trajectories of the 1000 most abundant clonotypes. Each responding clone was given a CD4 or CD8 phenotype based on the CD4+ and CD8+ repertoires, which had been sequenced separately. TCRdb reran the public reads through fastp at Q25 and MiXCR, keeping productive beta chains. Every CDR3 protein is listed once, alongside the most common genes and DNA of its rows. These V and J calls originate from TCRdb's pipeline instead of the authors' own analysis. Across this sample there are under 600,000 distinct CDR3 sequences, with about a fifth seen only once. Approximately 8.4% of the sample comes from the top ten.

Sequences DFQATT (CDR1) and SNEGSKA (CDR2) are obtained from the germline V gene (reference sequence). The cysteine opens and the phenylalanine closes a CDR3 of 11 amino acids. Kept here is only the CDR3 DNA, which spans 33 bases and is read in frame from base 1. V is pared back by 6 bases and J by 6 bases, with 12 bases lying between the germline termini. This entry is derived from a study of T-cell memory formation after mild COVID-19 listed by TCRdb under 2021. General notes on the study: TCR sequence clusters from the two donors were found to be largely donor specific. In a couple of donors, T-cell clones that expanded and contracted after mild COVID-19 were tracked by sequencing TCRalpha and TCRbeta repertoires over time. Two young, previously healthy adult volunteers, one female and one male, were included in the cohort.

What the study reported, not specific to this receptor: From day 15 to 85, contracting clones showed balanced CD4/CD8 phenotypes, whereas a second wave of clones that expanded from day 15 to 37 leaned towards CD4+. Only two mild cases were covered by the study, and larger cohorts that include severe cases with pre-infection samples were considered necessary. Contracting CD4+ clones were located mainly in the CM and EM memory subsets, whereas CD8+ clones were found to be enriched in EMRA. The second-wave clones that peaked on day 37 were not confirmed to be SARS-CoV-2 specific. Some responding clones were detected in pre-infection memory, suggesting pre-existing cross-reactive memory T cells joined the SARS-CoV-2 response.

Sequenced input: PBMCs or a T cell subset sorted from them (not recorded which). The sequence joins TRBV20-1 to TRBJ2-7; the D gene is possibly TRBD1, with 5 bases matching. The clonotype comes from an adult woman who had mild COVID-19 (a few samples of this study predate the infection). The sample titles of this study are shuffled in the database, so cell type and time point are left out; the donor was told from shared clones. The bases are TGCAGTGCATACAGGTGGGGCGAGCAGTACTTC. It encodes CSAYRWGEQYF.